This T cell receptor (beta chain) emerged from a study of cytomegalovirus exposure and HLA in healthy donors. Looked up from germline, CDR1 is MNHEY and CDR2 is SVGAGI. The junction had 8 bases not matched to a gene; V was cut back by 6 bases and J by 0 bases. This CDR3 has 15 amino acids. Worth noting for this clone: Its antigen is currently unknown.

PCR involved 60 Vbeta and 13 Jbeta primers. Sequencing was performed with immunoSEQ multiplex PCR; in TCRdb, only in-frame clones are kept and a portion is missing. The table shows about 120,000 clones, with around 80% occurring only once. Whole-study results and caveats: Some segments of the V type, notably TRBV6-2 and TRBV6-3, were excluded as indistinguishable. Listed as cytomegalovirus-associated were 164 TCR beta chains. Equally common other TCR beta chains were less clonally expanded than HLA-associated ones, a later analysis found.

The V call is TRBV6-5, the J call TRBJ2-7, with 7 bases aligning to TRBD2. The TCR sequence derives from a young man in good health and CMV-seronegative. The sample was PBMCs. CDR3 DNA sequence: TGTGCCAGCAGCATGACTAGCCGGAGCTCCTACGAGCAGTACTTC. It is translated as CASSMTSRSSYEQYF.